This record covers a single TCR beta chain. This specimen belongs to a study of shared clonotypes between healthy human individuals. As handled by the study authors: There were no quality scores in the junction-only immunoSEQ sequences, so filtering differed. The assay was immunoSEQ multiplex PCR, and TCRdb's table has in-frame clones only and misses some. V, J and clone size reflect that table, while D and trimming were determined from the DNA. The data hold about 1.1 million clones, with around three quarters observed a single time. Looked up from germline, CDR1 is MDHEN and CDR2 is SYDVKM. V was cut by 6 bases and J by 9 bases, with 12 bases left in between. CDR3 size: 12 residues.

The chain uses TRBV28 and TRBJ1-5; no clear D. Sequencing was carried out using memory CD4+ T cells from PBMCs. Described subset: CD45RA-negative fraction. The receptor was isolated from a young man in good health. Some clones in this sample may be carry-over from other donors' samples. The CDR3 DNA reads TGTGCCAGCAGCAACAGTTTGGGGCCCCAGCATTTT. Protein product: CASSNSLGPQHF.